Listed below are T cell receptor beta chains from one sample, sequenced in a study of T-cell memory formation after mild COVID-19. TCRdb used MiXCR to reprocess the 5' RACE reads, holding one entry per CDR3 protein. Of roughly 510,000 distinct CDR3 sequences in the sample, approximately 15% were seen once. Sequenced: PBMCs or a T cell subset sorted from them (not recorded which). The receptors come from an adult woman who had mild COVID-19 (a few samples of this study predate the infection). Cell type and time point are not known. Each CDR3 is given with its conserved first and last residue. A D gene is named only where the DNA matches it firmly.

V: TRBV20-1
J: TRBJ2-5
D: NA
CDR3: CSASFGSQETQYF

V: TRBV4-3
J: TRBJ2-3
D: NA
CDR3: CASSQARERTDTQYF

V: TRBV7-9
J: TRBJ2-2
D: TRBD2
CDR3: CASSRLAGTGELFF

V: TRBV27
J: TRBJ2-3
D: TRBD1
CDR3: CASNIRGQSTDTQYF

V: TRBV20-1
J: TRBJ2-1
D: NA
CDR3: CSARSSQEQFF

V: TRBV14
J: TRBJ2-3
D: TRBD1
CDR3: CASSQESGTGTDTQYF

V: TRBV7-8
J: TRBJ1-5
D: TRBD1
CDR3: CASSRQGSSNQPQHF

V: TRBV20-1
J: TRBJ2-5
D: NA
CDR3: CSAPLTRRETQYF

V: TRBV6-2/TRBV6-3
J: TRBJ2-4
D: NA
CDR3: CASSYEVTIQYF

V: TRBV6-2/TRBV6-3
J: TRBJ2-7
D: TRBD2
CDR3: CASSRLAGASYEQYF

V: TRBV6-6
J: TRBJ1-1
D: TRBD1
CDR3: CASSPGGRMNTEAFF

V: TRBV11-3
J: TRBJ2-5
D: NA
CDR3: CASSSRWGEDETQYF

V: TRBV7-2
J: TRBJ1-1
D: NA
CDR3: CASSFRQLSMNTEAFF

V: TRBV5-6
J: TRBJ2-1
D: NA
CDR3: CASSPVYIAVTERSRGDEQFF

V: TRBV11-2
J: TRBJ2-7
D: TRBD2
CDR3: CASSLEEVAGYEQYF

V: TRBV7-2
J: TRBJ2-2
D: NA
CDR3: CASSLDSGTGELFF

V: TRBV21-1
J: TRBJ2-6
D: NA
CDR3: CASSSGWKGVTGANVLTF

V: TRBV4-2
J: TRBJ1-2
D: NA
CDR3: CASSQGDGVSGYTF

V: TRBV12-3/TRBV12-4
J: TRBJ2-3
D: TRBD2
CDR3: CASRMARGGTDTQYF

V: TRBV5-6
J: TRBJ2-7
D: NA
CDR3: CASSFRADAYEQYF

V: TRBV7-2
J: TRBJ1-5
D: NA
CDR3: CASSSSGAMNQPQHF

V: TRBV18
J: TRBJ2-3
D: NA
CDR3: CASSPIQHGTDTQYF

V: TRBV6-5
J: TRBJ1-2
D: NA
CDR3: CASSYSGPWGYGYTF

V: TRBV7-8
J: TRBJ2-1
D: TRBD2
CDR3: CASSSGLPHGNEQFF

V: TRBV12-3/TRBV12-4
J: TRBJ1-5
D: TRBD1
CDR3: CASRRTGTNQPQHF

V: TRBV20-1
J: TRBJ2-3
D: NA
CDR3: CSASRPGAGDTQYF

V: TRBV6-6
J: TRBJ2-2
D: NA
CDR3: CASSTSNTGELFF

V: TRBV29-1
J: TRBJ2-7
D: TRBD1
CDR3: CSVEFRGTGDSYEQYF

V: TRBV19
J: TRBJ1-1
D: TRBD1
CDR3: CASSMTGEIGEAFF

V: TRBV7-9
J: TRBJ2-1
D: NA
CDR3: CASSPTPRSDNEQFF

V: TRBV7-2
J: TRBJ1-5
D: TRBD1
CDR3: CASSPQGISNQPQHF

V: TRBV4-3
J: TRBJ2-1
D: TRBD1
CDR3: CASSQEPGQDNEQFF

V: TRBV5-1
J: TRBJ2-1
D: NA
CDR3: CASSLGVWRGGYEQFF

V: TRBV4-1
J: TRBJ1-2
D: NA
CDR3: CASSQVQGPGGYTF

V: TRBV12-3/TRBV12-4
J: TRBJ2-1
D: TRBD1
CDR3: CASSLEYRGNEQFF

V: TRBV14
J: TRBJ1-2
D: NA
CDR3: CASSRGQTEPNGYTF

V: TRBV19
J: TRBJ2-1
D: NA
CDR3: CATRDRGNEQFF

V: TRBV9
J: TRBJ2-3
D: NA
CDR3: CASSVAPLGSGNTDTQYF

V: TRBV5-6
J: TRBJ2-3
D: NA
CDR3: CASSWVGTSSSTDTQYF

V: TRBV24-1
J: TRBJ2-1
D: TRBD2
CDR3: CATSDAIAGGRNEQFF

V: TRBV7-2
J: TRBJ2-1
D: NA
CDR3: CASSSSGYEQFF

V: TRBV5-1
J: TRBJ2-3
D: TRBD1
CDR3: CASSPGTVRFTDTQYF

V: TRBV6-5
J: TRBJ1-1
D: NA
CDR3: CASSYSPGGEAFF

V: TRBV7-9
J: TRBJ1-1
D: NA
CDR3: CASSTRGREVSEAFF

V: TRBV5-1
J: TRBJ2-3
D: NA
CDR3: CASSTAGTSTDTQYF

V: TRBV10-3
J: TRBJ2-7
D: NA
CDR3: CAITSAAHYEQYF

V: TRBV4-1
J: TRBJ2-7
D: NA
CDR3: CASKNPGLTEQYF

V: TRBV29-1
J: TRBJ1-5
D: NA
CDR3: CSVEEGGNQPQHF

V: TRBV9
J: TRBJ2-5
D: TRBD2
CDR3: CASSSRLAGGFQETQYF

V: TRBV5-1
J: TRBJ1-5
D: TRBD1
CDR3: CASSLLGTAGEPQHF

V: TRBV20-1
J: TRBJ2-1
D: NA
CDR3: CSARPSSSYNEQFF

V: TRBV24-1
J: TRBJ2-1
D: TRBD1
CDR3: CATSDVTGYGDEQFF

V: TRBV6-5
J: TRBJ2-1
D: NA
CDR3: CASSQTGYNEQFF

V: TRBV6-5
J: TRBJ2-7
D: NA
CDR3: CASSYSASHEQYF

V: TRBV2
J: TRBJ2-7
D: NA
CDR3: CAAGDYYEQYF

V: TRBV25-1
J: TRBJ2-3
D: NA
CDR3: CASSDLLRGGNSDTQYF